This passage covers 18 T cell receptor beta chains from one sample sequenced in a study of PD-1 blockade in classical Hodgkin lymphoma. Exposure to brentuximab vedotin varied, and each patient had relapsed following autologous stem cell transplantation. The investigators isolated CD8+ T cells from thawed PBMCs using magnetic negative selection. Assay: immunoSEQ multiplex PCR; the TCRdb copy retains only in-frame clones and omits some. Among 10,000 to 15,000 clones listed, roughly three quarters were seen once. The source was CD8+ T cells from blood, collected at baseline. The receptor source for this set is a human donor with classical Hodgkin lymphoma.

The chain employs TRBV30 and TRBJ2-1; the D is unclear. CDR1 is GTSNPN and CDR2 is SVGIG in the germline V gene (reference sequence). This CDR3 has 15 residues. V was trimmed by 0 bases and J by 6 bases, leaving 15 bases between them. CDR3 coding DNA: TGTGCCTGGAGTGTTGTTTTAGGTGGCAGCAATGAGCAGTTCTTC. It codes for CAWSVVLGGSNEQFF.

The chain couples TRBV27 to TRBJ1-4; no definite D call. The germline CDR1 and CDR2 sequences are MNHEY and SMNVEV (reference sequence). The V end was cut by 2 bases, the J end by 11 bases, with 12 bases between. This CDR3 has 13 residues. For the CDR3, the DNA is TGTGCCAGCAGTTTACCCAGGCGGGAGAAACTGTTTTTT. Amino acids: CASSLPRREKLFF.

J is TRBJ1-2 and V is TRBV27, with D tentatively TRBD1 (6 bases). The CDR3 is made up of 14 amino acids. CDR1 and CDR2 from the germline V gene are MNHEY and SMNVEV (reference sequence). V lost 4 bases and J 2 bases, leaving 11 bases between the germline ends. DNA for the CDR3: TGTGCCAGCAGTTCGCACAGGGCAAACTATGGCTACACCTTC. Translating gives CASSSHRANYGYTF.

J is TRBJ2-7 and V is TRBV7-9; 8 bases are shared with TRBD1. The V gene end was trimmed by 0 bases and the J gene end by 2 bases; junction bases not matched to a gene: 6. Germline values: CDR1 SEHNR, CDR2 FQNEAQ (reference sequence). The CDR3 has 16 residues. The DNA for the CDR3 is TGTGCCAGCAGCTTAGCCGGACAGGGATATACCTACGAGCAGTACTTC. It is translated as CASSLAGQGYTYEQYF. Drawing the rest from reference TRBV7-9 and TRBJ2-7, the complete variable domain is DTGVSQNPRHKITKRGQNVTFRCDPISEHNRLYWYRQTLGQGPEFLTYFQNEAQLEKSRLLSDRFSAERPKGSFSTLEIQRTEQGDSAMYLCASSLAGQGYTYEQYFGPGTRLTVT.

The rearrangement uses TRBV7-8 and TRBJ1-5; D unresolved. The CDR3 is made up of 12 amino acids. V lost 5 bases to trimming and J lost 6 bases, with 8 bases between them. Per germline, CDR1 SGHVS and CDR2 FQNEAQ. The CDR3 loop reads CASSLNLQPQHF. The CDR3 DNA is TGTGCCAGCAGCCTCAACCTTCAGCCCCAGCATTTT.

The chain joins TRBV30 to TRBJ2-1, with D tentatively TRBD1 or TRBD2 (5 bases each). V lost 4 bases to trimming and J lost 7 bases, with 17 bases between them. CDR3 length: 14 residues. Germline assignment: CDR1 GTSNPN and CDR2 SVGIG (reference sequence). The CDR3 here is CAWIKWGSGNEQFF. Here the CDR3 DNA reads TGTGCCTGGATTAAATGGGGGTCGGGTAATGAGCAGTTCTTC.

CDR3 region: CAWSPTGSGNTEAFF. The CDR3 nucleotides are TGTGCCTGGAGTCCAACAGGGTCCGGGAACACTGAAGCTTTCTTT. The chain couples TRBV30 to TRBJ1-1; D perhaps matches TRBD1 (6 bases). CDR1 and CDR2 from the germline V gene are GTSNPN and SVGIG (reference sequence). The V gene lost 2 bases and the J gene lost 1 base, with 14 bases spanning the gap. The CDR3 spans 15 residues.

By share, this clone counts as medium-sized (0.01 to 0.1%). The genes are TRBV19 and TRBJ1-1, with D unclear. From germline, CDR1 is LNHDA and CDR2 SQIVND (reference sequence). This CDR3 region has 14 residues. Deletions cut 6 bases from V and 4 bases from J, with 15 bases between. The CDR3 nucleotides read TGTGCCAGTAGCCTACTTGGGAGGGTCACTGAAGCTTTCTTT. Translated: CASSLLGRVTEAFF.

This clone was picked up one time. The chain is built from TRBV2 and TRBJ2-2, with D unresolved. This CDR3 spans 17 amino acids. V was cut by 9 bases and J by 2 bases, with 22 bases left in between. Germline CDR1 is SNHLY and CDR2 is FYNNEI. The CDR3 DNA is TGTGCCAGAGACTCATTCATCGGGCGGTTCAACACCGGGGAGCTGTTTTTT. Its translation: CARDSFIGRFNTGELFF.

This clone is medium-sized in the sample. V gene TRBV5-1 combines with J gene TRBJ2-7, with D possibly TRBD2 on 5 matching bases. The ends were cut back, 2 bases at V and 0 bases at J, with 12 bases in the middle. The germline gives CDR1 SGHRS, CDR2 YFSETQ. This CDR3 has 15 residues. The CDR3 sequence: CASSFEGHSSYEQYF. The CDR3 DNA reads TGCGCCAGCAGCTTTGAGGGCCATAGCTCCTACGAGCAGTACTTC.

The CDR3 coding sequence is TGTGCCAGCACAATAGCGGGGGACACAGATACGCAGTATTTT. Translating it yields CASTIAGDTDTQYF. The chain recombines TRBV28 with TRBJ2-3; 9 nucleotides align to TRBD2. Germline-derived CDR1 and CDR2 are MDHEN and SYDVKM. The V gene end was trimmed by 7 bases and the J gene end by 2 bases; junction bases not matched to a gene: 4. CDR3 length equals 14 residues.

The chain joins TRBV9 to TRBJ2-7, with a tentative D call TRBD1 (5 bases). The CDR3 covers 14 residues. Trimming stripped 0 bases from V and 2 bases from J, with 9 bases between. Germline CDR1 is SGDLS and CDR2 is YYNGEE. CDR3 loop: CASSVAPGPYEQYF. DNA of the CDR3: TGTGCCAGCAGCGTAGCCCCAGGGCCCTACGAGCAGTACTTC.

V gene TRBV9 combines with J gene TRBJ1-4; possible D gene TRBD1, 5 bases. The germline CDR1 and CDR2 sequences are SGDLS and YYNGEE. V was clipped by 4 bases and J by 6 bases, with 13 bases between them. This CDR3 spans 14 amino acids. Written as DNA, the CDR3 is TGTGCCAGCAGCCCCCCCGGAGGGGATGAAAAACTGTTTTTT. It yields the protein CASSPPGGDEKLFF. The full variable domain, with the rest looked up from reference TRBV9 and TRBJ1-4, is DSGVTQTPKHLITATGQRVTLRCSPRSGDLSVYWYQQSLDQGLQFLIQYYNGEERAKGNILERFSAQQFPDLHSELNLSSLELGDSALYFCASSPPGGDEKLFFGSGTQLSVL.

This clone was counted a single time. This chain uses TRBV6-6 with TRBJ2-1, with 8 bases that match TRBD2. In germline, CDR1 is MNHNY, CDR2 SVGAGI (reference sequence). The CDR3 is 15 residues long. With V trimmed by 0 bases and J by 5 bases, 3 bases remained unmatched. The CDR3 bases are TGTGCCAGCAGTTACTCCGGACTAGCCAACAATGAGCAGTTCTTC. Translated: CASSYSGLANNEQFF.

V is TRBV12-5 and J is TRBJ1-2, with TRBD1 matching 7 bases. V lost 7 bases and J lost 0; bases outside the gene matches: 17. Germline CDR1 and CDR2: LGHNT and FRNRAP. The CDR3 consists of 18 residues. CDR3 loop: CASAPAGGRLTANYGYTF. CDR3 in DNA: TGTGCTAGTGCCCCAGCAGGGGGACGCTTAACGGCTAACTATGGCTACACCTTC.

This clone has only one observation. The V call is TRBV7-1, the J call TRBJ1-2; D not certain. TRBV7-1 is flagged as an ORF with uncertain function. The V gene lost 5 bases and the J gene lost 4 bases, with 20 bases spanning the gap. The CDR3 sequence is 16 residues long. CDR3 amino acids: CASSRYHHGKTYGYTF. CDR3 nucleotides: TGTGCCAGCAGCCGATATCATCACGGAAAGACCTATGGCTACACCTTC.

V usage is TRBV28 and J usage is TRBJ2-6; TRBD2 matches at 8 bases. Germline-derived CDR1 and CDR2 are MDHEN and SYDVKM. J was trimmed by 0 bases and V by 1 base; bases with no gene match: 5. This CDR3 is 18 amino acids long. CDR3 DNA sequence: TGTGCCAGCAGTTTATTTAGCGGGGCGGACTCTGGGGCCAACGTCCTGACTTTC. Amino acid sequence: CASSLFSGADSGANVLTF.

Comment on this clone: One junction end does not reproduce the germline sequence, and a read error may be involved. V gene TRBV4-1 combines with J gene TRBJ2-7, with D perhaps TRBD1 (6 bases). The CDR3 consists of 12 residues. CDR1 is MGHRA, CDR2 YSYEKL, per germline. DNA for the CDR3: TGTGCCAGCAGCCCTCAGGGGTACGAGCAGTACTTC. Its protein is CASSPQGYEQYF.